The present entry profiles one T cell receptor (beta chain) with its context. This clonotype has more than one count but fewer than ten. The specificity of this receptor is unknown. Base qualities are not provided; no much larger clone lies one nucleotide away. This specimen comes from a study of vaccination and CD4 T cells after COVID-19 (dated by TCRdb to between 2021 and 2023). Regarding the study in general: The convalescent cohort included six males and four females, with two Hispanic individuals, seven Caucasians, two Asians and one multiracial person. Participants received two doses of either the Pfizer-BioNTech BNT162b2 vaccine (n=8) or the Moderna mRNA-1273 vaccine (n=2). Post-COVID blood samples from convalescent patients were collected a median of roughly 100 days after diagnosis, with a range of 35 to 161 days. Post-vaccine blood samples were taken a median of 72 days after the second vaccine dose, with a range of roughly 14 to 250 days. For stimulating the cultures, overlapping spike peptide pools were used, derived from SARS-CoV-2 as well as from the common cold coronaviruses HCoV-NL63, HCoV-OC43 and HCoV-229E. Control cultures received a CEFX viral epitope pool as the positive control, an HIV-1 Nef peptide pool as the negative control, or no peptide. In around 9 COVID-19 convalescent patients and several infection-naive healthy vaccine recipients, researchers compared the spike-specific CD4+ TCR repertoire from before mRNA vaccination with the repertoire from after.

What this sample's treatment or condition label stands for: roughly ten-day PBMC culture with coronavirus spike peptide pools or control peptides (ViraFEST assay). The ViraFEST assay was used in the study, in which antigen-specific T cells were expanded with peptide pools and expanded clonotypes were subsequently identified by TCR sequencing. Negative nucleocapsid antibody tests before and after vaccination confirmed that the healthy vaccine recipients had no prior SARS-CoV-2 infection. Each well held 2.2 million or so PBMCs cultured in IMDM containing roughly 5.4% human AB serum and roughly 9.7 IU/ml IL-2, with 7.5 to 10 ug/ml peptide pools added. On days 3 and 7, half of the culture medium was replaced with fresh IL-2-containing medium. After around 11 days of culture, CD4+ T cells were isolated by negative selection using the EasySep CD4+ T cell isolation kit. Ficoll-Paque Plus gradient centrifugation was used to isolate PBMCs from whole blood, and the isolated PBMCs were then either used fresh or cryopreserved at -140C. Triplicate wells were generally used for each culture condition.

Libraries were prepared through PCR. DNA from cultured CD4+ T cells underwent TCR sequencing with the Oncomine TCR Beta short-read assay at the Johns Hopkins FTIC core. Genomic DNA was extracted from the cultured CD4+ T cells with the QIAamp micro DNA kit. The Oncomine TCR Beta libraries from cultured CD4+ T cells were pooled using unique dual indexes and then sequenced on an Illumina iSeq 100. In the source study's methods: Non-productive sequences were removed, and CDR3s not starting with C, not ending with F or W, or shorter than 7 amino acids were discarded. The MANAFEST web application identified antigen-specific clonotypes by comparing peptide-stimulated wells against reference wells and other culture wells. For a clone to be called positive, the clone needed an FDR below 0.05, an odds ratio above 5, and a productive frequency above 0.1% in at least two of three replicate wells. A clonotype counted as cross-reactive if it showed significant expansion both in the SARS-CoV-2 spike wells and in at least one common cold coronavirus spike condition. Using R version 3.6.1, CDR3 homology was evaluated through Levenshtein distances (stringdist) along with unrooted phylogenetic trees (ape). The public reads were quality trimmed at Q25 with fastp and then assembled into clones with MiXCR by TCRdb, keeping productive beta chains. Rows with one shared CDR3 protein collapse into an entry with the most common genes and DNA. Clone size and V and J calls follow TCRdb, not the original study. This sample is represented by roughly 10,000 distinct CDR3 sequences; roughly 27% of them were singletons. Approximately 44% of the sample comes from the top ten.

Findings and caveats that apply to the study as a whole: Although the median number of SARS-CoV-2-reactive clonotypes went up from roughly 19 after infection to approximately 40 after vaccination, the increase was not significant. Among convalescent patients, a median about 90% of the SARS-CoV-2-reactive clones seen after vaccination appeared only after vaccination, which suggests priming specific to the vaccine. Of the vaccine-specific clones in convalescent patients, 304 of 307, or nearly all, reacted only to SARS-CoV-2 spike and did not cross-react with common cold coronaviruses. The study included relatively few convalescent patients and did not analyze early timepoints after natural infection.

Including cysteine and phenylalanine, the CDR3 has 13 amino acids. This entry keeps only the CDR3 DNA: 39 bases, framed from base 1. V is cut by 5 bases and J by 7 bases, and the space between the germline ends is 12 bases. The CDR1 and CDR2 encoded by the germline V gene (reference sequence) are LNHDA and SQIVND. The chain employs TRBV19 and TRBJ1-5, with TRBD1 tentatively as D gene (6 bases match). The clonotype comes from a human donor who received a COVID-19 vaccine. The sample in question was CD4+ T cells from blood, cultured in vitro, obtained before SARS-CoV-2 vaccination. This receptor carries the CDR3 CASSSNRAQPQHF. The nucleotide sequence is TGTGCCAGTAGTTCCAACAGGGCACAGCCCCAGCATTTT.